This T cell receptor (beta chain) derives from a study of blood T cell repertoires in COVID-19. Study as a whole: Samples came from the United States, Italy and Spain, spanning acute and convalescent COVID-19.

Looked up from germline, CDR1 is MDHEN and CDR2 is SYDVKM. The CDR3 runs to 14 residues. Trimming took 7 bases from V and 4 from J, leaving 16 bases between them. In the source study's methods: Estimation of nucleated cell counts relied on the amplification of reference gene primers. The table came from immunoSEQ multiplex PCR; TCRdb's copy has only in-frame clones and leaves some out. From that table come the V and J calls and clone size; the DNA was used to work out D and trimming. Of tens of thousands of clones in the sample, approximately 90% were seen once. The sequence came from a human donor in a cohort sampled during active COVID-19. The sequenced sample was peripheral blood. The V and J genes are TRBV28 and TRBJ1-2; D not certain. The CDR3: CASMISGLPYGYTF. The CDR3 DNA follows: TGTGCCAGCATGATTTCAGGTCTTCCCTATGGCTACACCTTC.